Detailed here is one T cell receptor beta chain. This clonotype appeared many times. It has no known antigen specificity. No base qualities exist here, and no much larger clone lies one base off it. The sample is drawn from a study of spatial heterogeneity in lung cancer (dated by TCRdb to between 2018 and 2020). For the wider study: The donors were 70 or so patients from the lung TRACERx cohort who had early-stage, untreated non-small cell lung cancer. In non-small cell lung cancer, the study made a quantitative comparison of TCR alpha and beta repertoires among multiple tumor regions, matched nontumor lung and blood. Follow-up PBMC samples were sequenced whenever the samples were available, and the median time to follow-up was about 22 months after resection. Nonsynonymous mutation counts, determined by whole-exome sequencing of tumor tissue, were related to features of the TCR repertoire. Beta-chain transcripts were consistently detected in greater numbers than alpha-chain transcripts, which likely reflects a higher abundance of beta-chain transcripts. At surgery, about 210 tumor regions, 64 matched nontumor lung samples and 50 to 60 PBMC samples were TCR-sequenced for both alpha and beta chains. In the raw uncorrected reads, each unique combination of TCR and UMI appeared more than ten times on average.

The label giving this sample's time point can be read as: blood at routine non-recurrence follow-up after resection. Without any cell sorting, TCR sequencing was performed on whole RNA extracted either from tumor and nontumor lung tissue or from cryopreserved PBMC samples. Patients were selected for TCR sequencing only if sufficient RNA was available from at least two tumor regions. The method behind the library was 5' RACE. The reads were generated on a NextSeq 500. The TCR library protocol attached a unique molecular identifier to each TCR cDNA molecule to allow correction of PCR and sequencing errors. The original pipeline was this. TCR identification, UMI-based error correction and CDR3 extraction were performed with Decombinator tools. TCRs above a frequency of 2 per 1,000, corresponding to the top 1% of the tumor frequency distribution, were defined as expanded. Each repertoire was subsampled 100 times to 5,000 TCRs, after which Renyi diversity was computed with the R vegan package. CDR3 similarity networks were built from amino acid triplet string-kernel similarity, connecting CDR3s with pairwise similarity above 0.82. The public sequencing data were trimmed at Q25 with fastp and processed into clonotypes with MiXCR by TCRdb, which kept only in-frame beta chains. Records with the same CDR3 protein are collapsed into one entry carrying the most frequent genes and DNA. The V and J calls were determined by TCRdb, not by the authors. Within this sample are about 70,000 distinct CDR3 sequences, with 7.5% to 10% of them counted one time only. The ten largest account for about 2% of the sample.

Results the study describes overall, beyond this receptor: Ubiquitous expanded tumor TCRs were detected in blood more often at tumor resection than at routine follow-up. Only roughly 15 patients were included in comparisons of baseline and follow-up blood repertoires. Additional single-cell paired TCR alpha and beta sequencing was considered necessary to confirm, at a functional level, the hypothesis that regional TCRs recognize regional mutations.

The germline V gene sets CDR1 to LGHNA and CDR2 to YNFKEQ. V ends up 5 bases short and J 3 bases short, with an unmatched junction base count of 6. The CDR3 measures 15 amino acids from cysteine to phenylalanine. The entry retains the CDR3 DNA only, 45 bases that are in frame from base 1. The V and J genes are TRBV4-2 and TRBJ2-7, and 11 junction bases match TRBD1. The origin of this receptor is a female donor with early-stage non-small cell lung cancer. The sample in question was PBMCs, obtained at follow-up. This receptor carries the CDR3 CASSARTGGIYEQYF. The base sequence is TGTGCCAGCAGCGCGCGGACAGGGGGCATCTACGAGCAGTACTTC.